This T cell receptor beta chain was identified during a study of cytomegalovirus exposure and HLA in healthy donors. The length of the CDR3 is 15 residues. The V and J ends lost 2 bases and 0 bases respectively, with 8 bases between them. Per germline, CDR1 SEHNR and CDR2 FQNEAQ (reference sequence). Profiling relied on immunoSEQ multiplex PCR, and the TCRdb table lists in-frame clones only, not all of them. The sample has under 200,000 clones, 85% to 90% seen once. The specimen sequenced was PBMCs. The chain uses TRBV7-9 and TRBJ2-1; possibly TRBD2 for D (5 bases). The TCR comes from a man between 18 and 35 years old in good health and CMV-seropositive. CDR3 sequence (DNA): TGTGCCAGCAGCTTACGAGGGAGCTCCTACAATGAGCAGTTCTTC. Amino acid sequence: CASSLRGSSYNEQFF.